This TCR beta chain was identified during a study of human T cells and chemical hapten exposure. Study details: Patch testing was performed with 0.01% DPC on the upper back, with reading at 6 days.

The library gave individual cDNA molecules unique molecular identifiers. As processed by the authors: Samples had a median of about 96,000 TCRs, ranging roughly 20,000 to 690,600. One entry per CDR3 protein, called by TCRdb with MiXCR from the RACE reads. The authors' filters were not applied to this entry. The sample contains about 380,000 distinct CDR3 sequences, roughly 6% of which appear only once. Time point in this sample: patch test 2, 6 weeks after DPC sensitization. The treatment was: therapeutic diphenylcyclopropenone sensitization with weekly scalp DPC. CDR1 is LGHNT, CDR2 FRNRAP, per germline. The J segment lost 1 base and the V segment lost 6 bases, leaving 4 bases of the junction unmatched. This CDR3 is built from 15 residues.

The clonotype originates from a woman between 18 and 29 years old with alopecia areata. Some clones in this sample may be carry-over from other donors' samples. This material consisted of whole blood, taken in connection with sensitization to the hapten diphenylcyclopropenone (DPC). This chain connects TRBV12-5 to TRBJ2-1; TRBD2 matches 9 bases. The CDR3 is CASGHGLASYNEQFF. In DNA, the CDR3 is TGTGCTAGTGGCCACGGACTAGCGTCCTACAATGAGCAGTTCTTC.